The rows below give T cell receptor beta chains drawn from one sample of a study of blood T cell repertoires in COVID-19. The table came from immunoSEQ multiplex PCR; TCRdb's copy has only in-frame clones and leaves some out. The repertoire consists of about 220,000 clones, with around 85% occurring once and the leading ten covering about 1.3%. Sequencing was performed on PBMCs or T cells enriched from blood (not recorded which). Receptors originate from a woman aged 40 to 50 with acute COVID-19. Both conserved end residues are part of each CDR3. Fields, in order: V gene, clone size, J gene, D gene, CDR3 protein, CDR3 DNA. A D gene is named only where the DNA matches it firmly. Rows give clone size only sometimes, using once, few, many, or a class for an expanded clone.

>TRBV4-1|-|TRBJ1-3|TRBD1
CASSQGTGSSNTIYF
TGCGCCAGCAGCCAAGGGACAGGCTCATCAAACACCATATATTTT
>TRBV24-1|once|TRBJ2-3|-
CATGESQGQHTQYF
TGTGCCACCGGTGAGTCCCAGGGACAACATACGCAGTATTTT
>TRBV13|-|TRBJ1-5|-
CASSLSRNQPQHF
TGTGCCAGCAGTCTGAGTCGCAATCAGCCCCAGCATTTT
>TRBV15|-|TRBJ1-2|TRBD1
CATSRGRGQGHYGYTF
TGTGCCACCAGCAGAGGCCGAGGACAGGGCCACTATGGCTACACCTTC
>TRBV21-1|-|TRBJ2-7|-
CASSGSARVLYEQYF
TGTGCCAGCAGCGGATCCGCCAGGGTCCTCTACGAGCAGTACTTC
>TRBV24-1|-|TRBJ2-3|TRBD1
CATSDLFTGDRSTDTQYF
TGTGCCACCAGTGATTTATTTACGGGGGACAGGAGCACAGATACGCAGTATTTT
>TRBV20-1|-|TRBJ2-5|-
CSASRTSRVALQETQYF
TGCAGTGCTAGTCGAACTAGCCGAGTTGCGCTCCAAGAGACCCAGTACTTC
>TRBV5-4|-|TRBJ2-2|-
CASSLPYEAGELFF
TGTGCCAGCAGCTTGCCGTACGAGGCCGGGGAGCTGTTTTTT
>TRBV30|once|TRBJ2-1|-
CAWGTTGGGPEGSYNEQFF
TGTGCCTGGGGAACGACGGGCGGGGGCCCCGAAGGGTCCTACAATGAGCAGTTCTTC
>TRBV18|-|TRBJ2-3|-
CASSPRKRVADTQYF
TGTGCCAGCTCACCACGGAAACGGGTGGCAGATACGCAGTATTTT
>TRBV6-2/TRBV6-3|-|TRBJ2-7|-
CASSYSMEGREQYF
TGTGCCAGCAGTTACTCGATGGAGGGCAGAGAGCAGTACTTC
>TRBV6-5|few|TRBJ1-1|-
CASSRGEGRGNEAFF
TGTGCCAGCAGTAGAGGAGAAGGTCGGGGAAATGAAGCTTTCTTT
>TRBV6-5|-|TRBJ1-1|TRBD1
CASSFQGGTEAFF
TGTGCCAGCAGTTTCCAGGGGGGCACTGAAGCTTTCTTT
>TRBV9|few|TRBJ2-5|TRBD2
CASSVGLAQETQYF
TGTGCCAGCAGCGTAGGACTAGCGCAAGAGACCCAGTACTTC
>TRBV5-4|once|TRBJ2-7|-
CASSSGRRAYEQYF
TGTGCCAGCAGCTCCGGTCGCAGGGCCTACGAGCAGTACTTC
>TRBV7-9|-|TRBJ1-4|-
CASSFAAEYNEKLFF
TGTGCCAGCAGCTTCGCGGCTGAATATAATGAAAAACTGTTTTTT
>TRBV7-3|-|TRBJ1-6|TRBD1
CASRLSSGTGNSPLHF
TGTGCCAGCAGGTTATCCTCCGGGACAGGGAATTCACCCCTCCACTTT
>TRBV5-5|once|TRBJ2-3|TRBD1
CASSLSGGHTDTQYF
TGTGCCAGCAGCTTATCAGGGGGCCACACAGATACGCAGTATTTT